The 28 T cell receptor beta chains given below trace back to one sample, sequenced in a study of T cells in Graves' hyperthyroidism and ophthalmopathy. It was RNA transcripts that yielded the amplified TCR beta CDR3 regions. HTBI primers were employed in a first-round RT-PCR of the TCR CDR3. TCRdb recomputed calls from the multiplex PCR reads with MiXCR, one row per CDR3 protein. The sample shows about 560,000 distinct CDR3 sequences, over 15% of them seen only once. Sequencing used blood. Receptor source: a young woman with Graves' hyperthyroidism.

This clonotype was seen a few times. The chain has TRBV4-3 and TRBJ1-5; D not resolved. The germline V gene has CDR1 LGHNA and CDR2 YSLEER. Trimming shortened V by 0 bases and J by 7 bases, and 13 bases separated the two germline ends. The CDR3 has 15 residues. For the CDR3, the DNA is TGCGCCAGCAGCCAAGAGCCCAGTTTCAAACAGCCCCAGCATTTT. It translates to CASSQEPSFKQPQHF.

Points on this clonotype: This may come from a read error, since a much larger clone is one base off. The CDR3 does not close with the conserved phenylalanine or tryptophan, likely indicating a read error. The chain links TRBV20-1 to TRBJ2-5; 7 bases fit TRBD2. Germline V gene lookup returns CDR1 DFQATT and CDR2 SNEGSKA (reference sequence). Trimming cost V 2 bases and J 0 bases; bases outside gene matches: 6. CDR3 size: 15 residues. Written as DNA, the CDR3 is TGCAGTGCTAGACCCCGGGACTACAACCAAGAGACCCAGTACCTC. Protein product: CSARPRDYNQETQYL.

Remarks on this clonotype: A much larger clone differs by one base, so this may be a read error. The chain links TRBV30 to TRBJ2-7, with D perhaps TRBD2 (6 bases). The CDR3 has 11 residues. Germline-derived CDR1 and CDR2 are GTSNPN and SVGIG (reference sequence). This CDR3 reads CACRRAYEQHF. The CDR3 DNA reads TGTGCCTGTAGGAGGGCCTACGAGCAGCACTTC.

This clonotype was counted at least ten times. The chain employs TRBV28 and TRBJ2-7; TRBD2 agrees at 9 bases. Per the germline V gene, CDR1 is MDHEN and CDR2 is SYDVKM. The CDR3 covers 15 residues. After removal of 4 bases from V and 0 bases from J, the junction contained 4 bases not matched to a gene. CDR3 nucleotide sequence: TGTGCCAGCAGTTGGAGCGGGGGGTCCTCCTACGAGCAGTACTTC. Protein product: CASSWSGGSSYEQYF.

The gene calls are TRBV19 and TRBJ1-2; 9 bases align to TRBD1. This CDR3 is built from 13 residues. Germline loops: CDR1 LNHDA, CDR2 SQIVND (reference sequence). Trimming cost V 4 bases and J 4 bases; bases outside gene matches: 1. CDR3 sequence reads: CASSTGQGYGYTF. Here the CDR3 DNA reads TGTGCCAGTAGTACGGGACAGGGCTATGGCTACACCTTC.

This clonotype was detected many times. The chain employs TRBV12-3 or TRBV12-4 and TRBJ1-2, with D uncertain. The V end lost 5 bases, the J end lost 0 bases, and 16 bases lay between the germline ends. This CDR3 has 16 amino acids. CDR3 sequence: CASSARTATANYGYTF. The CDR3, as DNA: TGTGCCAGCAGTGCCCGGACGGCCACCGCTAACTATGGCTACACCTTC.

This clonotype was recorded at least ten times. The chain uses TRBV6-2 or TRBV6-3 and TRBJ2-5; TRBD2 aligns across 8 bases. V was pared by 8 bases and J by 1 base, with 9 bases of the junction left unmatched. In germline, CDR1 is MNHEY, CDR2 SVGEGT. The CDR3 sequence is 15 residues long. The CDR3 here is CASGGGGGPQETQYF. CDR3 sequence (DNA): TGTGCCAGCGGAGGCGGCGGGGGGCCCCAAGAGACCCAGTACTTC.

In its sample, this clonotype was seen many times. The chain employs TRBV27 and TRBJ2-5; the match to TRBD2 covers 10 bases. The germline gives CDR1 MNHEY, CDR2 SMNVEV (reference sequence). The trim removed 4 bases at V and 1 base at J, leaving 6 bases unmatched. CDR3 length: 16 amino acids. The CDR3 protein is CASSSGRTSGQETQYF. DNA of the CDR3: TGTGCCAGCAGTTCCGGCAGGACTAGCGGCCAAGAGACCCAGTACTTC.

About this clonotype: A much larger clone lies a single base off, so this may be a read error. The chain joins TRBV5-5 to TRBJ1-6; no clear D gene. Looked up from germline, CDR1 is SGHKS and CDR2 is YYEKEE (reference sequence). Trimming removed 3 bases at V and 2 bases at J, with 6 bases between. This CDR3 is 14 amino acids long. CDR3 residues: CASSSWPYNSPLHF. CDR3 nucleotide sequence: TGTGCCAGCAGCTCGTGGCCCTATAATTCACCCCTCCACTTT. The variable domain in full, with the rest retrieved from reference TRBV5-5 and TRBJ1-6, is DAGVTQSPTHLIKTRGQQVTLRCSPISGHKSVSWYQQVLGQGPQFIFQYYEKEERGRGNFPDRFSARQFPNYSSELNVNALLLGDSALYLCASSSWPYNSPLHFGNGTRLTVT.

This clonotype was detected only a few times. The chain joins TRBV11-3 to TRBJ2-7; D may be TRBD2 (6 bases). The CDR3 runs to 13 residues. Germline V gene data show CDR1 as SGHNT and CDR2 as YENEEA. Trimming took off 6 bases at V and 6 bases at J, with 15 bases between the two ends. The DNA for the CDR3 is TGTGCCAGCAGACGTGGGGGGTACTCCGAGCAGTACTTC. Its translation is CASRRGGYSEQYF. The full variable domain, with the rest looked up from reference TRBV11-3 and TRBJ2-7, is EAGVVQSPRYKIIEKKQPVAFWCNPISGHNTLYWYLQNLGQGPELLIRYENEEAVDDSQLPKDRFSAERLKGVDSTLKIQPAELGDSAVYLCASRRGGYSEQYFGPGTRLTVT.

This clonotype was detected many times. The chain uses TRBV6-1 and TRBJ2-1; 13 bases fit TRBD2. Germline CDR1 MNHNS, CDR2 SASEGT. V trimming: 7 bases; J trimming: 0 bases; junction bases outside the gene matches: 6. The CDR3 totals 17 residues. CDR3 nucleotide sequence: TGTGCCAGCACCTACCGGACTAGCGGGAGCTCCTACAATGAGCAGTTCTTC. Translating gives CASTYRTSGSSYNEQFF.

The J gene is TRBJ1-5, the V gene TRBV19; possible D gene TRBD1, 5 bases. This CDR3 has 17 residues. In germline, CDR1 is LNHDA, CDR2 SQIVND (reference sequence). Trimming removed 1 base from V and 3 bases from J, with 16 bases in between. The CDR3 DNA is TGTGCCAGTAGTATAGTTTTCGGGGACTCGTACAATCAGCCCCAGCATTTT. Protein product: CASSIVFGDSYNQPQHF.

The V call is TRBV5-1, the J call TRBJ1-4; D may be TRBD1 (5 bases). The germline V and J ends were trimmed by 5 bases and 2 bases, with 7 bases remaining between them. This CDR3 comprises 13 residues. Germline lookup yields CDR1 SGHRS and CDR2 YFSETQ. CDR3 protein: CASSDSTNEKLFF. Here the CDR3 DNA reads TGCGCCAGCAGTGACAGCACTAATGAAAAACTGTTTTTT.

This clonotype has at least ten counts. The V and J genes are TRBV11-3 and TRBJ2-1; D call uncertain. Trimming shortened V by 5 bases and J by 7 bases, and 9 bases separated the two germline ends. Germline CDR1 and CDR2: SGHNT and YENEEA. CDR3 size: 12 residues. CDR3 DNA: TGTGCCAGCAGCCCGCAATCGAATGAGCAGTTCTTC. This sequence encodes CASSPQSNEQFF.

This clonotype has a handful of counts. The chain recombines TRBV4-1 with TRBJ2-2, with unresolved D. The CDR3 is made up of 14 amino acids. The V end lost 0 bases, the J end lost 7 bases, and 9 bases lay between the germline ends. Germline V gene data show CDR1 as MGHRA and CDR2 as YSYEKL. The DNA of the CDR3 is TGCGCCAGCAGCCAAGATATGGGGATCGGGGAGCTGTTTTTT. Its protein is CASSQDMGIGELFF.

This clonotype was counted many times. This chain joins TRBV20-1 and TRBJ2-7; 16 positions match TRBD2. The length of the CDR3 is 18 residues. Trimming removed 4 bases from V and 0 bases from J; junction bases left unmatched: 9. The V gene's germline CDR1 is DFQATT and CDR2 SNEGSKA (reference sequence). DNA for the CDR3: TGCAGTGCTACGGGACTAGCGGGGGGGCGAAGCAGCTCCTACGAGCAGTACTTC. This codes for CSATGLAGGRSSSYEQYF.

At least ten counts were recorded for this clonotype. The chain is built from TRBV20-1 and TRBJ2-2, with D possibly matching TRBD2 (7 bases). CDR1 DFQATT and CDR2 SNEGSKA come from the germline V gene (reference sequence). The CDR3 contains 16 residues. Trimming cost V 3 bases and J 1 base, with 15 bases left between them. The CDR3 is CSARSAGGRNTGELFF. CDR3 DNA sequence: TGCAGTGCTAGGAGTGCCGGGGGGCGGAACACCGGGGAGCTGTTTTTT.

The chain couples TRBV19 to TRBJ2-1, with 7 bases that match TRBD2. V trimming: 5 bases; J trimming: 7 bases; junction bases outside the gene matches: 14. This CDR3 has 16 amino acids. Germline loops: CDR1 LNHDA, CDR2 SQIVND (reference sequence). The CDR3 DNA is TGTGCCAGTAGTGTCCTCACGGCTCTAGCGGTTAATGAGCAGTTCTTC. It translates to CASSVLTALAVNEQFF.

This clonotype has a count of ten or more. The gene calls are TRBV2 and TRBJ2-5; 11 nucleotides line up with TRBD2. The ends lost 3 bases at V and 3 bases at J; junction bases unmatched: 3. The CDR3 totals 15 residues. Germline V gene sequence: CDR1 SNHLY, CDR2 FYNNEI. The CDR3 sequence: CASSDPTSGKETQYF. In DNA form, the CDR3 reads TGTGCCAGCAGTGACCCGACTAGCGGGAAAGAGACCCAGTACTTC.

About this clonotype: Possible read error: a much larger clone is one base away. This rearrangement joins TRBV12-3 or TRBV12-4 to TRBJ2-7; 7 bases are a match to TRBD2. The CDR3 is 13 residues long. Trimming cost V 9 bases and J 7 bases; bases outside gene matches: 12. The CDR3 DNA reads TGTGCCAGTGGGGTGGGAGGGAGCAATGAGCAGTACTTC. Amino acids: CASGVGGSNEQYF.

A single count supports this clonotype. The chain employs TRBV7-8 and TRBJ2-7; 7 nucleotides agree with TRBD1. The germline gives CDR1 SGHVS, CDR2 FQNEAQ. CDR3 size: 16 residues. The V and J ends lost 4 bases and 0 bases, in that order; junction bases with no gene match: 9. In DNA form, the CDR3 reads TGTGCCAGCAGCTCGAACAGGGGCGTTAGCTCCTACGAGCAGTACTTC. Translated, it gives CASSSNRGVSSYEQYF.

In this sample, this clonotype turned up many times. The V and J genes are TRBV19 and TRBJ1-1; D is perhaps TRBD1 (5 bases). Per germline, CDR1 LNHDA and CDR2 SQIVND (reference sequence). V gave up 5 bases and J gave up 6 bases, with 16 bases separating them. This CDR3 spans 14 amino acids. CDR3 DNA: TGTGCCAGTAGTCCAAACGCGCAGGGTTCTGAAGCTTTCTTT. Translated: CASSPNAQGSEAFF.

This clonotype has more than one count but fewer than ten. The conserved final phenylalanine or tryptophan is absent from the CDR3, which likely points to a read error. The chain carries TRBV10-3 and TRBJ1-1; no definite D call. The ends were cut back, 0 bases at V and 3 bases at J, with 14 bases in the middle. CDR1 and CDR2 (germline): ENHRY, SYGVKD. The CDR3 runs to 16 residues. In DNA form, the CDR3 reads TGTGCCATCAGTGAGTCGGGCGGTCGAGAGGACACTGAAGCTTTCCTT. Amino acids: CAISESGGREDTEAFL.

A few counts support this clonotype. The chain employs TRBV7-8 and TRBJ2-7; 10 positions match TRBD1. After removal of 5 bases from V and 3 bases from J, the junction contained 4 bases not matched to a gene. CDR3 length equals 14 residues. CDR1 and CDR2 from the germline V gene are SGHVS and FQNEAQ. The CDR3 DNA is TGTGCCAGCAGCCGCCGGGACAGGGGCTACGAGCAGTACTTC. Protein: CASSRRDRGYEQYF.

This clonotype showed up just once. The gene calls are TRBV7-2 and TRBJ1-6; a possible D gene is TRBD1 (6 bases). CDR3 length: 15 residues. The V gene lost 5 bases and the J gene lost 4 bases, with 12 bases spanning the gap. Germline-derived CDR1 and CDR2 are SGHTA and FQGNSA. CDR3 DNA: TGTGCCAGCAGCGCGGGGGGGGCTTATAATTCACCCCTCCACTTT. Residues: CASSAGGAYNSPLHF.

This clonotype was detected many times. The V gene is TRBV14, the J gene TRBJ2-5; 12 positions match TRBD2. Unmatched junction bases numbered 9, after V lost 4 bases and J lost 3 bases. This CDR3 spans 17 amino acids. CDR1 and CDR2 from the germline V gene are SGHDN and FVKESK. CDR3 residues: CASSRLAGAVSEETQYF. CDR3 nucleotides: TGTGCCAGCAGCCGACTAGCGGGAGCAGTCTCGGAAGAGACCCAGTACTTC.

This clonotype was seen repeatedly, ten times or more. The chain uses TRBV5-5 and TRBJ1-1; D is perhaps TRBD1 (5 bases). There are 15 residues in the CDR3. Deletions cut 5 bases from V and 4 bases from J, with 18 bases between. Germline-derived CDR1 and CDR2 are SGHKS and YYEKEE (reference sequence). CDR3 DNA: TGTGCCAGCAGGCAGGATGGGGGTTTTGGCACTGAAGCTTTCTTT. Its protein is CASRQDGGFGTEAFF.

A remark on this clonotype: Germline and junction disagree at one end, which may indicate a read error. The genes are TRBV7-2 and TRBJ2-5, with 9 bases aligning to TRBD2. Germline CDR1 reads SGHTA; CDR2 reads FQGNSA. This CDR3 comprises 13 residues. CDR3 DNA: TGTGCCAGCAGCCTAGCGGGGCAAGAGGCCCAGTACTTC. It specifies CASSLAGQEAQYF.